What follows are 32 T cell receptor beta chains derived from one specimen sequenced in a study of T cell repertoires in cytomegalovirus infection. TCRdb itself ran the reads through MiXCR, one entry per CDR3 protein. The sample contains some 700,000 distinct CDR3 sequences, approximately 34% of which appear only once. The sample consisted of PBMCs. The source is a human donor in good health (CMV status not recorded). Some clones in this sample may be carry-over from other donors' samples.

J is TRBJ2-7 and V is TRBV7-2, with D perhaps being TRBD1 or TRBD2 (5 bases each). Looked up from germline, CDR1 is SGHTA and CDR2 is FQGNSA. The CDR3 runs to 14 residues. Trimming took 5 bases from V and 3 from J, leaving 14 bases between them. DNA for the CDR3: TGTGCCAGCAGCCCTCGAGGGGTGAACTACGAGCAGTACTTC. Protein product: CASSPRGVNYEQYF.

This clonotype has at least ten counts. This chain links TRBV7-2 with TRBJ2-3, with 11 bases fitting TRBD2. Trimming took 6 bases from V and 2 from J; bases not matched to a gene: 7. The germline CDR1 and CDR2 sequences are SGHTA and FQGNSA. This CDR3 is 16 amino acids long. The CDR3 reads CASRTTSGDHTDTQYF. The DNA for the CDR3 is TGTGCCAGCAGGACGACTAGCGGGGATCACACAGATACGCAGTATTTT. Variable domain in full (rest from reference TRBV7-2 and TRBJ2-3): GAGVSQSPSNKVTEKGKDVELRCDPISGHTALYWYRQSLGQGLEFLIYFQGNSAPDKSGLPSDRFSAERTGGSVSTLTIQRTQQEDSAVYLCASRTTSGDHTDTQYFGPGTRLTVL.

The V call is TRBV19, the J call TRBJ2-1, with TRBD1 matching over 8 bases. CDR1 LNHDA and CDR2 SQIVND come from the germline V gene (reference sequence). CDR3 length: 13 amino acids. The ends lost 2 bases at V and 13 bases at J; junction bases unmatched: 7. CDR3 DNA: TGTGCCAGTAGTATAAACAGGGGGAGCCTCCAGTTCTTC. This translates into CASSINRGSLQFF.

This clonotype showed up just a few times. J is TRBJ1-5 and V is TRBV7-6; 7 bases match TRBD1. The length of the CDR3 is 19 residues. J lost 0 bases, V lost 8 bases, and 19 bases had no gene match. The germline CDR1 and CDR2 sequences are SGHVS and FNYEAQ. Written as DNA, the CDR3 is TGTGCCAGCGCGCCAGGGGAGGGACAGCTTCTCTATAGCAATCAGCCCCAGCATTTT. It yields the protein CASAPGEGQLLYSNQPQHF.

The rearrangement joins TRBV20-1 to TRBJ1-2, with D possibly TRBD1 on 5 matching bases. Per the germline V gene, CDR1 is DFQATT and CDR2 is SNEGSKA (reference sequence). Trimming took off 5 bases at V and 3 bases at J, with 10 bases between the two ends. This CDR3 has 12 amino acids. The CDR3 DNA reads TGCAGTGCTGAGACGGGACACTATGGCTACACCTTC. Encoded protein: CSAETGHYGYTF.

This chain connects TRBV6-1 to TRBJ1-2, with 9 bases fitting TRBD1. Trimming at V came to 9 bases and at J to 2 bases, leaving 13 bases not matched to a gene. This CDR3 spans 16 amino acids. Germline CDR1 is MNHNS and CDR2 is SASEGT. CDR3 amino acids: CASSPTGGQANYGYTF. The CDR3 nucleotides read TGTGCCAGTTCTCCGACAGGGGGGCAGGCAAACTATGGCTACACCTTC.

Regarding this clonotype: A junction boundary mismatches the germline segment, possibly from a read error. J is TRBJ1-2 and V is TRBV28; possibly TRBD1 for D (5 bases). Germline loops: CDR1 MDHEN, CDR2 SYDVKM. The CDR3 length is 12 residues. CDR3 nucleotides: TGTGCCATCAGTTTTAAGGGGTATGGCTACACCTTC. As protein: CAISFKGYGYTF.

The CDR3 nucleotides are TGTGCCAGTAGTATCATCCAGGGGAACACTGAAGCTTTCTTT. Residues: CASSIIQGNTEAFF. The chain uses TRBV19 and TRBJ1-1; tentative D call: TRBD1 (5 bases). The V and J ends lost 3 bases and 1 base respectively, with 9 bases between them. The germline V gene encodes CDR1 LNHDA and CDR2 SQIVND (reference sequence). The CDR3 has 14 residues.

The genes are TRBV25-1 and TRBJ2-3; D possibly corresponds to TRBD1 (5 bases). V was clipped by 1 base and J by 5 bases, with 16 bases between them. CDR3 length equals 16 residues. CDR1 and CDR2 (germline): MGHDK, SYGVNS. The CDR3 spells CASSEFGAGLRDTQYF. CDR3 coding DNA: TGTGCCAGCAGTGAATTCGGAGCAGGGCTACGAGATACGCAGTATTTT. The full variable domain, rest sourced from reference TRBV25-1 and TRBJ2-3, is EADIYQTPRYLVIGTGKKITLECSQTMGHDKMYWYQQDPGMELHLIHYSYGVNSTEKGDLSSESTVSRIRTEHFPLTLESARPSHTSQYLCASSEFGAGLRDTQYFGPGTRLTVL.

The chain combines TRBV7-9 with TRBJ2-7, with no clear D. This CDR3 is 18 amino acids long. Trimming left V 5 bases short and J 1 base short, with 24 bases between. Germline V gives CDR1 SEHNR, CDR2 FQNEAQ (reference sequence). CDR3 residues: CASSTPNREGRVSYEQYF. The CDR3 DNA reads as TGTGCCAGCAGCACCCCGAACCGCGAAGGCCGCGTATCCTACGAGCAGTACTTC.

This clonotype was seen only a few times. The rearrangement links TRBV7-2 to TRBJ2-4; no clear D gene. Germline V lookup: CDR1 SGHTA, CDR2 FQGNSA. The CDR3 runs to 16 residues. Trimming removed 1 base from V and 0 bases from J, with 10 bases in between. The CDR3, as DNA: TGTGCCAGCAGCTTAGGCGATTTCCTAGCCAAAAACATTCAGTACTTC. Its protein is CASSLGDFLAKNIQYF.

Concerning this clonotype: This clone may be a read error of a much larger clone one base away. This CDR3 fails to terminate in the conserved phenylalanine or tryptophan, so it likely reflects a read error. V gene TRBV7-2 combines with J gene TRBJ2-1; D remains ambiguous. CDR3 length equals 13 residues. Germline V gene data show CDR1 as SGHTA and CDR2 as FQGNSA. V lost 1 base, J lost 5 bases, and 6 bases lay in between. CDR3 protein: CASSLGPNNEQFL. As DNA, the CDR3 is TGTGCCAGCAGCTTAGGACCTAACAATGAGCAGTTCTTA.

Concerning this clonotype itself: The missing conserved phenylalanine or tryptophan at the end of this CDR3 makes a read error likely. The gene calls are TRBV10-3 and TRBJ1-2; 7 bases map to TRBD1. V was pared by 7 bases and J by 8 bases, with 10 bases of the junction left unmatched. This CDR3 spans 13 amino acids. Germline V gene sequence: CDR1 ENHRY, CDR2 SYGVKD. CDR3 in amino acids: CAITEFTGDGYTL. CDR3 in DNA: TGTGCCATCACAGAATTCACAGGGGACGGCTACACCTTA.

About this clonotype: A read error may produce the germline difference seen at one junction end. The rearrangement joins TRBV4-1 to TRBJ1-1; TRBD1 might be the D (5 bases). Germline assignment: CDR1 MGHRA and CDR2 YSYEKL. CDR3 length: 16 amino acids. The CDR3 nucleotides are TGCTCCAGCAGCAAAGAGGGGTCCGGGAGAGGCACTGAAGCTTTCTTT. Its protein is CSSSKEGSGRGTEAFF.

The V call is TRBV7-6, the J call TRBJ2-7; TRBD1 matches 7 bases. This CDR3 spans 14 amino acids. The ends lost 3 bases at V and 6 bases at J; junction bases unmatched: 8. Germline-derived CDR1 and CDR2 are SGHVS and FNYEAQ. CDR3 nucleotide sequence: TGTGCCAGCAGCTTCGCACAGGGGATCTCCGAGCAGTACTTC. The encoded protein is CASSFAQGISEQYF.

About this clonotype: With a much larger clone just one base away, this may be a read error. The gene calls are TRBV7-2 and TRBJ2-5; 9 bases align to TRBD2. Germline values: CDR1 SGHTA, CDR2 FQGNSA. V trimming: 5 bases; J trimming: 2 bases; junction bases outside the gene matches: 6. The CDR3 covers 15 residues. Here the CDR3 reads CASSPYSGRQETQYF. The CDR3 DNA sequence: TGTGCCAGCAGCCCCTATAGCGGGAGACAAGAGACCCAGTACTTC.

This clonotype was found a few times. This chain uses TRBV12-3 or TRBV12-4 with TRBJ2-5; maybe TRBD2 (6 bases). This CDR3 is built from 14 residues. V was clipped by 4 bases and J by 5 bases, with 14 bases between them. The CDR3 here is CASSSPGSRETQYF. DNA of the CDR3: TGTGCCAGCAGTTCCCCCGGGAGCCGCGAGACCCAGTACTTC.

The gene calls are TRBV12-3 or TRBV12-4 and TRBJ2-1; no clear D gene. CDR3 size: 15 residues. The V gene lost 3 bases and the J gene lost 0 bases, with 9 bases spanning the gap. The DNA of the CDR3 is TGTGCCAGCAGTTTGACACGAACCTCCTACAATGAGCAGTTCTTC. Protein sequence: CASSLTRTSYNEQFF.

This clonotype came up many times. The rearrangement links TRBV7-4 to TRBJ2-3; tentatively, D is TRBD1 (6 bases). V lost 4 bases to trimming and J lost 2 bases, with 28 bases between them. CDR3 size: 20 residues. Germline lookup yields CDR1 SGHVT and CDR2 SQSDAQ. The CDR3 DNA follows: TGTGCCAGCAGCTGCTTAAAGTCAAACGACCGCAGGGGAGTCACAGATACGCAGTATTTT. Residues: CASSCLKSNDRRGVTDTQYF.

This chain links TRBV7-2 with TRBJ1-2; 8 bases line up with TRBD1. V shed 6 bases, J shed 4 bases, and the junction held 4 bases outside the gene matches. Looked up from germline, CDR1 is SGHTA and CDR2 is FQGNSA. The length of the CDR3 is 13 residues. The CDR3 DNA is TGTGCCAGCAGTACCAGGGGGCCCTATGGCTACACCTTC. Protein sequence: CASSTRGPYGYTF.

The genes are TRBV28 and TRBJ1-1; D remains ambiguous. Germline CDR1 and CDR2: MDHEN and SYDVKM. The V end lost 2 bases, the J end lost 11 bases, and 12 bases lay between the germline ends. This CDR3 spans 12 amino acids. The CDR3 region is CASSLRQNDAFF. The CDR3 DNA sequence: TGTGCCAGCAGTTTACGGCAGAATGACGCTTTCTTT.

The V and J genes are TRBV11-3 and TRBJ2-1, with D possibly being TRBD1 or TRBD2 (5 bases each). The CDR3 covers 17 residues. Germline CDR1 SGHNT, CDR2 YENEEA. Trimming cost V 2 bases and J 0 bases, with 14 bases left between them. CDR3 bases: TGTGCCAGCAGCTTAAAGTTCGGGGACCCCTCCTACAATGAGCAGTTCTTC. It specifies CASSLKFGDPSYNEQFF.

This clonotype has more than one count but fewer than ten. The chain carries TRBV6-1 and TRBJ1-5; a possible D gene is TRBD1 (5 bases). Deletions cut 4 bases from V and 3 bases from J, with 7 bases between. CDR3 length: 13 amino acids. In germline, CDR1 is MNHNS, CDR2 SASEGT. The CDR3 loop is CASSGTLNQPQHF. The CDR3 DNA follows: TGTGCCAGCAGTGGGACACTCAATCAGCCCCAGCATTTT.

This clonotype has only a few counts. A much larger clone is a single base away; this may be a read error. This rearrangement joins TRBV11-2 to TRBJ2-1, with D unresolved. The V gene lost 3 bases and the J gene lost 6 bases, with 6 bases spanning the gap. The CDR3 sequence is 12 residues long. Germline loops: CDR1 SGHAT, CDR2 FQNNGV. This CDR3 reads CASSFGINEQFF. The CDR3 DNA reads TGTGCCAGCAGCTTTGGTATCAATGAGCAGTTCTTC.

The chain uses TRBV12-3 or TRBV12-4 and TRBJ1-5, with D unclear. V was cut by 4 bases and J by 1 base, with 8 bases left in between. CDR3 length equals 14 residues. DNA of the CDR3: TGTGCCAGCAGTTGGGGTCGCAGCAATCAGCCCCAGCATTTT. Translation gives CASSWGRSNQPQHF.

The J gene is TRBJ1-5, the V gene TRBV7-2; D is unclear. This CDR3 comprises 17 residues. Per germline, CDR1 SGHTA and CDR2 FQGNSA. The V end lost 5 bases, the J end lost 6 bases, and 23 bases lay between the germline ends. DNA of the CDR3: TGTGCCAGCAGCCTAGGTGTAGTGGGTCGGCTCGGTCAGCCCCAGCATTTT. Amino acid sequence: CASSLGVVGRLGQPQHF.

V and J are TRBV11-2 and TRBJ2-1; 7 bases agree with TRBD1. The V and J ends lost 7 bases and 9 bases, in that order; junction bases with no gene match: 6. CDR1 and CDR2 (germline): SGHAT, FQNNGV. This CDR3 region has 12 residues. DNA for the CDR3: TGTGCCAGCACCCGGACAGGCGGTGAGCAGTTCTTC. This gives the protein CASTRTGGEQFF. Full variable domain (missing parts from reference TRBV11-2 and TRBJ2-1): EAGVAQSPRYKIIEKRQSVAFWCNPISGHATLYWYQQILGQGPKLLIQFQNNGVVDDSQLPKDRFSAERLKGVDSTLKIQPAKLEDSAVYLCASTRTGGEQFFGPGTRLTVL.

This chain links TRBV7-2 with TRBJ2-7; 13 nucleotides match TRBD2. CDR3 size: 18 residues. V lost 1 base and J lost 2; bases outside the gene matches: 8. The V gene's germline CDR1 is SGHTA and CDR2 FQGNSA. The CDR3, as DNA: TGTGCCAGCAGCTTAGACAGGACTAGCGGGAGCTCCGCCTACGAGCAGTACTTC. Translation: CASSLDRTSGSSAYEQYF. The full variable domain, with the rest looked up from reference TRBV7-2 and TRBJ2-7, is GAGVSQSPSNKVTEKGKDVELRCDPISGHTALYWYRQSLGQGLEFLIYFQGNSAPDKSGLPSDRFSAERTGGSVSTLTIQRTQQEDSAVYLCASSLDRTSGSSAYEQYFGPGTRLTVT.

A note on this clonotype: The CDR3 end shows no conserved phenylalanine or tryptophan, and so a read error is likely. The chain is built from TRBV27 and TRBJ2-7, with TRBD2 matching over 11 bases. The length of the CDR3 is 15 residues. Trimming cost V 6 bases and J 2 bases; bases outside gene matches: 6. CDR1 is MNHEY, CDR2 SMNVEV, per germline (reference sequence). The CDR3 coding sequence is TGTGCCAGCAGCCCCACTAGCGGGAGTACCTACGAGCAGTACTTA. It is translated as CASSPTSGSTYEQYL.

CDR3 sequence reads: CASSSQPEEAFF. The DNA for the CDR3 is TGTGCCAGCAGCTCCCAGCCAGAGGAAGCTTTCTTT. The chain carries TRBV28 and TRBJ1-1; D is undetermined. Germline-derived CDR1 and CDR2 are MDHEN and SYDVKM. CDR3 length: 12 amino acids. V lost 6 bases to trimming and J lost 8 bases, with 13 bases between them.

Worth noting for this clonotype: The junction does not match germline at one end; this may be a read error. The genes are TRBV7-4 and TRBJ2-7; no firm D call. This CDR3 has 12 amino acids. Germline CDR1 SGHVT, CDR2 SQSDAQ. The CDR3 nucleotides read TGTGCCAGCAGCGGTCTACGATACGAGCATTACTTC. Its translation is CASSGLRYEHYF.

This clonotype was observed many times. This rearrangement joins TRBV7-2 to TRBJ1-1, with D uncertain. Between the trimmed V and J ends, which lost 2 bases and 0 bases, there was a span of 10 bases. The CDR3 contains 15 residues. The germline V gene has CDR1 SGHTA and CDR2 FQGNSA. The CDR3 sequence is CASSLTVGVNTEAFF. CDR3 bases: TGTGCCAGCAGCTTAACGGTCGGGGTGAACACTGAAGCTTTCTTT. Drawing the rest from reference TRBV7-2 and TRBJ1-1, the complete variable domain is GAGVSQSPSNKVTEKGKDVELRCDPISGHTALYWYRQSLGQGLEFLIYFQGNSAPDKSGLPSDRFSAERTGGSVSTLTIQRTQQEDSAVYLCASSLTVGVNTEAFFGQGTRLTVV.